A selection of T cell receptor beta chains follows, all from one sample in a study of shared T cell receptors in the human thymus. Libraries were prepared by immunoSEQ multiplex PCR; TCRdb keeps only in-frame clonotypes and omits some of them. This table holds roughly 500,000 clones, 78% found once. This sample also belongs to another study, concerning human thymus T cells.

Specimen: thymocytes. The receptors stem from a boy under two years old with a congenital heart defect. CDR3s include the opening cysteine and the closing phenylalanine or tryptophan. Each record gives: V gene, clone size, D gene, J gene, CDR3 protein, CDR3 DNA. The D gene is left open where the match is weak. Clone size is given for some rows only: seen once, a few or many times, or a class if the clone is expanded.

>TRBV7-9|NA|TRBD1|TRBJ1-2
CASSGTGTGGRKYYGYTF
TGTGCCAGCAGCGGGACCGGGACAGGGGGCCGAAAGTACTATGGCTACACCTTC
>TRBV29-1|NA|TRBD1|TRBJ2-2
CSVLVTGAKTGELFF
TGCAGCGTCCTAGTGACAGGGGCGAAGACCGGGGAGCTGTTTTTT
>TRBV15|NA|NA|TRBJ1-5
CATSRAPGTSTSQPQHF
TGTGCCACCAGCAGAGCCCCCGGGACATCGACCTCTCAGCCCCAGCATTTT
>TRBV14|few|TRBD2|TRBJ2-2
CASSHLVRAGEVTGELFF
TGTGCCAGCAGCCACCTGGTTCGGGCGGGAGAGGTCACCGGGGAGCTGTTTTTT
>TRBV15|NA|TRBD2|TRBJ2-3
CATSRGWRGTSTDTQYF
TGTGCCACCAGCAGAGGTTGGCGGGGGACTAGCACAGATACGCAGTATTTT
>TRBV5-6|NA|TRBD2|TRBJ2-7
CASSLGLAGFHEQYF
TGTGCCAGCAGCTTGGGACTAGCGGGATTCCACGAGCAGTACTTC
>TRBV7-9|NA|NA|TRBJ2-7
CASSLRGGNVVYEQYF
TGTGCCAGCAGCTTACGGGGAGGCAACGTGGTCTACGAGCAGTACTTC
>TRBV4-3|NA|NA|TRBJ2-1
CASSQRGKAYNEQFF
TGCGCCAGCAGCCAACGAGGGAAAGCCTACAATGAGCAGTTCTTC
>TRBV7-8|NA|NA|TRBJ2-7
CASSLMGYSQGEQYF
TGTGCCAGCAGCCTAATGGGTTACTCGCAGGGCGAGCAGTACTTC
>TRBV30|NA|TRBD1|TRBJ2-5
CAWSVGDRRRETQYF
TGTGCCTGGAGTGTAGGGGACAGGCGAAGGGAGACCCAGTACTTC
>TRBV7-6|NA|NA|TRBJ1-5
CASSPSDGHNQPQHF
TGTGCCAGCAGCCCCTCGGACGGACACAATCAGCCCCAGCATTTT
>TRBV19|NA|TRBD1|TRBJ2-6
CASSTGQGVGANVLTF
TGTGCCAGTAGTACCGGACAGGGAGTTGGGGCCAACGTCCTGACTTTC
>TRBV27|NA|NA|TRBJ2-6
CASSPVQNRGGAGANVLTF
TGTGCCAGCAGTCCGGTCCAGAACAGGGGGGGGGCTGGGGCCAACGTCCTGACTTTC
>TRBV7-8|once|TRBD1|TRBJ1-5
CASSLGDRGLRQPQHF
TGTGCCAGCAGCTTAGGTGACAGGGGGCTTCGGCAGCCCCAGCATTTT
>TRBV7-9|NA|NA|TRBJ2-7
CASSLLPPSGDSSYEQYF
TGTGCCAGCAGCTTATTGCCCCCGTCGGGGGACAGTTCCTACGAGCAGTACTTC
>TRBV9|once|TRBD2|TRBJ2-1
CASSAQREKSHNEQFF
TGTGCCAGCAGCGCCCAGCGGGAGAAGTCCCACAATGAGCAGTTCTTC
>TRBV4-3|NA|TRBD2|TRBJ2-1
CASSQDQGGRPLNEQFF
TGCGCCAGCAGCCAAGATCAGGGCGGGAGGCCACTCAATGAGCAGTTCTTC
>TRBV4-2|NA|NA|TRBJ2-1
CASSREQGLDHEQFF
TGTGCCAGCAGCCGCGAACAGGGCCTTGACCATGAGCAGTTCTTC
>TRBV10-2|few|TRBD2|TRBJ2-5
CASSESASGRETQYF
TGCGCCAGCAGTGAGTCGGCTAGCGGACGAGAGACCCAGTACTTC
>TRBV5-8|NA|NA|TRBJ1-1
CASSISRSSPPEAFF
TGTGCCAGCAGCATATCCCGGTCGTCCCCCCCTGAAGCTTTCTTT
>TRBV7-6|NA|TRBD1|TRBJ2-7
CASSPGGDYEQYF
TGTGCCAGCAGCCCAGGGGGCGATTACGAGCAGTACTTC
>TRBV7-3|NA|TRBD2|TRBJ2-3
CASSPLAGGPRSTDTQYF
TGTGCCAGCAGCCCCCTAGCGGGAGGGCCGAGGAGCACAGATACGCAGTATTTT
>TRBV28|NA|NA|TRBJ2-7
CASSPSSVVEGSNYEQYF
TGTGCCAGCAGCCCAAGTTCTGTCGTGGAGGGCAGTAACTACGAGCAGTACTTC
>TRBV19|NA|TRBD2|TRBJ2-1
CASSIVAGSYNEQFF
TGTGCCAGTAGTATCGTAGCGGGGTCCTACAATGAGCAGTTCTTC
>TRBV6-4|NA|TRBD2|TRBJ2-1
CASSGTSGIGNEQFF
TGTGCCAGCAGCGGAACTAGCGGGATTGGGAATGAGCAGTTCTTC
>TRBV20-1|few|NA|TRBJ2-3
CSARGDTQYF
TGCAGTGCTAGGGGCGATACGCAGTATTTT
>TRBV4-2|NA|TRBD2|TRBJ2-3
CASSQDNQTSGRLGDTQYF
TGTGCCAGCAGCCAAGACAACCAGACTAGCGGGAGATTAGGAGATACGCAGTATTTT
>TRBV5-4|NA|TRBD1|TRBJ2-7
CASSEDRAYSYEQYF
TGTGCCAGCAGCGAGGACAGGGCTTATTCCTACGAGCAGTACTTC
>TRBV5-6|NA|NA|TRBJ1-4
CASSLANEKLFF
TGTGCCAGCAGCTTGGCAAATGAAAAACTGTTTTTT
>TRBV13|NA|TRBD2|TRBJ2-7
CASSLELAGGEQYF
TGTGCCAGCAGCTTAGAACTAGCGGGAGGCGAGCAGTACTTC
>TRBV6-1|NA|TRBD2|TRBJ2-1
CASSEGPRMGGWRKPSYNEQFF
TGTGCCAGCAGTGAAGGTCCGCGAATGGGAGGGTGGAGGAAGCCCTCCTACAATGAGCAGTTCTTC
>TRBV29-1|NA|NA|TRBJ1-1
CSAGSGPGTEAFF
TGCAGCGCCGGGAGCGGGCCGGGCACTGAAGCTTTCTTT
>TRBV5-8|NA|TRBD1|TRBJ1-1
CASSFGGQTNTEAFF
TGTGCCAGCAGCTTTGGGGGACAGACGAACACTGAAGCTTTCTTT
>TRBV2|NA|TRBD1|TRBJ2-3
CASSEAIPDRDDMHGTDTQYF
TGTGCCAGCAGTGAAGCGATCCCGGACAGGGATGATATGCATGGGACAGATACGCAGTATTTT
>TRBV2|NA|TRBD2|TRBJ2-5
CARRSSSGMETQYF
TGTGCCAGGAGGAGTAGTAGCGGGATGGAGACCCAGTACTTC
>TRBV28|NA|NA|TRBJ2-1
CASSLWGGGIYNEQFF
TGTGCCAGCAGTTTATGGGGAGGGGGGATATACAATGAGCAGTTCTTC
>TRBV27|NA|NA|TRBJ2-7
CASSLFPIPHEQYF
TGTGCCAGCAGTTTATTTCCCATTCCCCACGAGCAGTACTTC
>TRBV5-5|NA|TRBD1|TRBJ2-4
CASSPWVTGTGDTKNIQYF
TGTGCCAGCAGCCCATGGGTTACCGGGACAGGGGACACCAAAAACATTCAGTACTTC
>TRBV19|NA|TRBD2|TRBJ2-3
CASSITPAGGPTDTQYF
TGTGCCAGTAGTATAACGCCCGCGGGAGGGCCCACAGATACGCAGTATTTT
>TRBV7-2|NA|NA|TRBJ2-7
CASSTPGSREQYF
TGTGCCAGCAGCACCCCAGGGTCAAGGGAGCAGTACTTC